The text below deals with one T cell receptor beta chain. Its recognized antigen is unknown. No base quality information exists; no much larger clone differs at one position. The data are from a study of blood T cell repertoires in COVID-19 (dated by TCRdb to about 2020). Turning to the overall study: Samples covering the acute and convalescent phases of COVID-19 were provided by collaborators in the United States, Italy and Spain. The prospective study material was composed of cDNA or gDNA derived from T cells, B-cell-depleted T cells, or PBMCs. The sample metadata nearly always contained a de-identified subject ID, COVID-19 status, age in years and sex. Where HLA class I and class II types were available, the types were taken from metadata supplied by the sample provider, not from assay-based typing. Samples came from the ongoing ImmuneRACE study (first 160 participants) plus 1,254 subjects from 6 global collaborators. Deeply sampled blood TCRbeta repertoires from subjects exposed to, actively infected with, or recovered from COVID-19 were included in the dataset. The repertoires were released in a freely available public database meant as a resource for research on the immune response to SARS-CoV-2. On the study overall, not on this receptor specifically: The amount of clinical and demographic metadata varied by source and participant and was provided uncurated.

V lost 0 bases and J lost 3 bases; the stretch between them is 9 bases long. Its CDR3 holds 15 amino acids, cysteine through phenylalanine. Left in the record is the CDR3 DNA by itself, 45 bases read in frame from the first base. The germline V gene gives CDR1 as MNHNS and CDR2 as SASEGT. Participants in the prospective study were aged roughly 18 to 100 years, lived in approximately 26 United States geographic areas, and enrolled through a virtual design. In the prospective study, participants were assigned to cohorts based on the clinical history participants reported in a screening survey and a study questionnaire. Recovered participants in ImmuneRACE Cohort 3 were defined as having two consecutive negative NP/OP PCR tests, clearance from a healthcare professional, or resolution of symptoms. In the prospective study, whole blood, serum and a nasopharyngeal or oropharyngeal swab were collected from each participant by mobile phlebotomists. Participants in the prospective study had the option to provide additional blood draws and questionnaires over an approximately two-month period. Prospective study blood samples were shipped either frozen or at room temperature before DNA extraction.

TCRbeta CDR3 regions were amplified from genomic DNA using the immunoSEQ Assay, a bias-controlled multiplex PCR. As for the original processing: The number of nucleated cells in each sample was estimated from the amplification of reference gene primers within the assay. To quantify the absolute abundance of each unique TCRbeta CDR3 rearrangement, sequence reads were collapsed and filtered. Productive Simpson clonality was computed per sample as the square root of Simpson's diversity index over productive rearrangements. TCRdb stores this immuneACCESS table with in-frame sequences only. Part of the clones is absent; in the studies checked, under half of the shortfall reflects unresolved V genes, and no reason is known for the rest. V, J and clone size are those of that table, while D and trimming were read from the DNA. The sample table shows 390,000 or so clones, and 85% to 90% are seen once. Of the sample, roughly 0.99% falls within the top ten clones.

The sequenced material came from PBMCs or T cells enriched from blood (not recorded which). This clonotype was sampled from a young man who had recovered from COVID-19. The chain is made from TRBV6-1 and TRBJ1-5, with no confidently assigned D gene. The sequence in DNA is TGTGCCAGCAGTGAAGCGTTGCAGATCAATCAGCCCCAGCATTTT. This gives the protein CASSEALQINQPQHF.